This TCR beta chain originates from a study of cytomegalovirus exposure and HLA in healthy donors. At the level of the study: HLA-typed donors were the source of about 90 million unique TCRs held in an early data release.

The germline CDR1 and CDR2 sequences are KGHSH and LQKENI. Trimming shortened V by 1 base and J by 6 bases, and 18 bases separated the two germline ends. The CDR3 is 17 residues long. Researchers ran the PCR with 60 Vbeta and 13 Jbeta primers. This table comes from immunoSEQ multiplex PCR, and its TCRdb copy is limited to in-frame clones, with some not included. The profile shows approximately 170,000 clones, under 80% of them singletons. Turning to this clone: Antigen unknown.

Study-wide results and limits: Later genetic work tied a missense DCLRE1C variant to beta-chain V and J trimming. An analysis done earlier found most TCR beta V segments productive about 87% or about 30% of the time. A list of 150 or so TCR beta chains associated with cytomegalovirus was given.

The clonotype comes from a man aged 25-40 years in good health and CMV-seropositive. This rearrangement joins TRBV18 to TRBJ2-2; TRBD2 might be the D (6 bases). Sequencing input: PBMCs. The CDR3 DNA follows: TGTGCCAGCTCACCACTTAGGGTCCAGGGAGGCGCCGGGGAGCTGTTTTTT. It specifies CASSPLRVQGGAGELFF.